This T cell receptor beta chain is drawn from a study of cytomegalovirus exposure and HLA in healthy donors. V lost 6 bases and J 3 bases, leaving 12 bases between the germline ends. The CDR3 sequence is 13 residues long. CDR1 is ENHRY, CDR2 SYGVKD, per germline. Note on this clone: The target antigen is unknown.

Vbeta (60) and Jbeta (13) primers were used in the PCR. The assay was immunoSEQ multiplex PCR, and TCRdb's table has in-frame clones only and misses some. The table shows 130,000 or so clones, with 70% to 85% occurring only once. Findings of the study overall: Indistinguishable V segments such as TRBV6-2 and TRBV6-3 were excluded.

The rearrangement links TRBV10-3 to TRBJ2-7, with a weak D call TRBD2 (6 bases). The clonotype comes from a woman aged 40 to 50 in good health and CMV-seronegative. Sequencing input: PBMCs. The CDR3 bases are TGTGCCATCAGCTCCGGGACTCTCTACGAGCAGTACTTC. Its translation: CAISSGTLYEQYF.